This entry lists 8 T cell receptor beta chains sequenced from one sample in a study of CD8+CD57+ T cells in acquired aplastic anemia. Sequencing was done on patients that had shown CD8+CD57+ cell expansion by flow cytometry. CDR3 and TCR beta VDJ profiling relied on a genomic DNA template. TCRdb independently ran MiXCR on the reads; one entry per CDR3 protein. The sample yields hundreds of thousands of distinct CDR3 sequences, under 50% seen once. The material sequenced was sorted CD4+, CD8+, or CD8+CD57+ T cells (not recorded which) from PBMCs. These receptors were taken from a human donor with aplastic anemia.

The V gene is TRBV7-9, the J gene TRBJ1-4, with D possibly TRBD1 on 5 matching bases. With 5 bases removed from V and 4 bases from J, the gap between germline ends came to 11 bases. The CDR3 is 14 amino acids. In germline, CDR1 is SEHNR, CDR2 FQNEAQ (reference sequence). This CDR3 reads CASSPRESNEKLFF. CDR3 sequence (DNA): TGTGCCAGCAGCCCCAGGGAGAGTAATGAAAAACTGTTTTTT.

This sequence joins TRBV2 and TRBJ1-4; 7 bases line up with TRBD1. The trim removed 10 bases at V and 3 bases at J, leaving 5 bases unmatched. The CDR3 loop spans 13 amino acids. Germline V gives CDR1 SNHLY, CDR2 FYNNEI. CDR3 DNA: TGTGCCACCAGGGGGGGACCTAATGAAAAACTGTTTTTT. This gives the protein CATRGGPNEKLFF.

Notes on this clonotype: Germline and junction disagree at one end, which may indicate a read error. The chain uses TRBV2 and TRBJ1-4; D remains unclear. This CDR3 is built from 10 residues. The germline gives CDR1 SNHLY, CDR2 FYNNEI. The CDR3 DNA reads as TGTACCAGTCGGGTGGAAAAACTGTCTTTT. This encodes CTSRVEKLSF.

This clonotype is a singleton in its sample. A single base separates this from a much larger clone, so it may be a read error. This chain uses TRBV6-1 with TRBJ2-5, with 10 bases aligning to TRBD1. This CDR3 has 16 amino acids. The germline V gene has CDR1 MNHNS and CDR2 SASEGT. CDR3: CASSAVTGGPQETQHF. The CDR3 bases are TGTGCCAGCAGTGCAGTGACAGGGGGCCCCCAAGAGACCCAGCACTTC.

This sequence joins TRBV20-1 and TRBJ2-7; D not resolved. CDR3 length equals 12 residues. CDR1 DFQATT and CDR2 SNEGSKA come from the germline V gene (reference sequence). V was clipped by 0 bases and J by 6 bases, with 9 bases between them. The CDR3 reads CSARDGLSEQYF. The CDR3 region has the DNA TGCAGTGCTAGAGATGGTCTGAGCGAGCAGTACTTC.

This clonotype was counted ten times or more. The chain is built from TRBV5-1 and TRBJ2-7, with TRBD2 matching 7 bases. V dropped 2 bases and J dropped 7; count of bases not matched to a gene: 12. The CDR3 covers 15 residues. Germline V gives CDR1 SGHRS, CDR2 YFSETQ. The CDR3 sequence: CASSFVTREEGEQYF. DNA of the CDR3: TGCGCCAGCAGCTTCGTAACACGGGAGGAAGGGGAGCAGTACTTC.

This clonotype was counted many times. The chain recombines TRBV12-3 or TRBV12-4 with TRBJ2-1, with 7 bases lining up with TRBD1. The CDR3 is 14 residues long. V lost 7 bases, J lost 5 bases, and 8 bases stayed unmatched. This chain's CDR3 is CASKTGAIDNEQFF. The CDR3 bases are TGTGCCAGCAAAACAGGGGCGATCGACAATGAGCAGTTCTTC.

This clonotype occurred once. The gene calls are TRBV19 and TRBJ2-6; D unresolved. V lost 4 bases and J 0 bases, leaving 10 bases between the germline ends. CDR3 length equals 16 residues. Per the germline V gene, CDR1 is LNHDA and CDR2 is SQIVND (reference sequence). The CDR3 spells CASSNDWYSGANVLTF. The CDR3 DNA reads as TGTGCCAGTAGTAACGACTGGTACTCTGGGGCCAACGTCCTGACTTTC.